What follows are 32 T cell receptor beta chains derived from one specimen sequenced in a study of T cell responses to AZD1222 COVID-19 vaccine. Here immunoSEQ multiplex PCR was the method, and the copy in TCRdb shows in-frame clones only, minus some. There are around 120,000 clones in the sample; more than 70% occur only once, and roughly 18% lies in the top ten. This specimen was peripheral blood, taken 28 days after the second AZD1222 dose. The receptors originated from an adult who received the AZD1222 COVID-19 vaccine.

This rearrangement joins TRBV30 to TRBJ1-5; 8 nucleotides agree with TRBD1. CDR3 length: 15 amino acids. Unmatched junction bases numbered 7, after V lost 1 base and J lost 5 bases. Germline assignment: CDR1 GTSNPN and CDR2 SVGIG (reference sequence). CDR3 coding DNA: TGTGCCTGGAGTGGCAGGACAGGGAACGATCAGCCCCAGCATTTT. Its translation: CAWSGRTGNDQPQHF.

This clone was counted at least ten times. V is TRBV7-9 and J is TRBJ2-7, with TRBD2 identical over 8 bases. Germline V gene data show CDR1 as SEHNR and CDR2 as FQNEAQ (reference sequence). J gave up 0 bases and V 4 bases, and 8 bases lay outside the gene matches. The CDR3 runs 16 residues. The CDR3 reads CASSSRAGAPSYEQYF. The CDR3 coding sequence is TGTGCCAGCAGCTCGAGAGCGGGAGCACCCTCCTACGAGCAGTACTTC.

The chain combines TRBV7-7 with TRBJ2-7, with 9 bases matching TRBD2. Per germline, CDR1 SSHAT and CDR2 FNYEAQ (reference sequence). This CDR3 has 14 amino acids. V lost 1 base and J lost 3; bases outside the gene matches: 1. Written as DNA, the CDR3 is TGTGCCAGCAGCTTAGGTAGCGGGGGCTACGAGCAGTACTTC. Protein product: CASSLGSGGYEQYF. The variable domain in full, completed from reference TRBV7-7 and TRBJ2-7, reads GAGVSQSPRYKVTKRGQDVTLRCDPISSHATLYWYQQALGQGPEFLTYFNYEAQPDKSGLPSDRFSAERPEGSISTLTIQRTEQRDSAMYRCASSLGSGGYEQYFGPGTRLTVT.

CDR3 region: CASSQDGDGGGYGYTF. Here the CDR3 DNA reads TGTGCCAGCAGCCAAGATGGTGACGGAGGGGGCTATGGCTACACCTTC. This chain uses TRBV3-1 (or the pseudogene TRBV3-2) with TRBJ1-2, with TRBD1 as a possible D gene (6 bases). The V and J ends lost 0 bases and 4 bases respectively, with 15 bases between them. CDR3 length: 16 residues. CDR1 is LGHDT, CDR2 YNNKEL, per germline (reference sequence).

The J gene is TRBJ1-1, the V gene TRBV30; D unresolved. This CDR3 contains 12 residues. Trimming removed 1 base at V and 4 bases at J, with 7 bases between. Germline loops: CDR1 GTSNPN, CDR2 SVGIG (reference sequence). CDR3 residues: CAWSAMGTEAFF. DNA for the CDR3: TGTGCCTGGAGTGCCATGGGCACTGAAGCTTTCTTT.

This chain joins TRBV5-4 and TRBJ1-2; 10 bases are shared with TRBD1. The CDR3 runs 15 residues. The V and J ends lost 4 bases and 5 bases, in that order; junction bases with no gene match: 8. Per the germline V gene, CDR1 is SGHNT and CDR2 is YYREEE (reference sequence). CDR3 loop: CASSPGQGEGYGYTF. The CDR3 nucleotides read TGTGCCAGCAGCCCTGGACAGGGGGAAGGGTATGGCTACACCTTC.

This chain's CDR3 is CASSLRVNNEQFF. CDR3 in DNA: TGTGCCAGCAGCTTGAGAGTGAACAATGAGCAGTTCTTC. The gene calls are TRBV7-9 and TRBJ2-1, with no clear D. Germline CDR1 SEHNR, CDR2 FQNEAQ (reference sequence). The ends were cut back, 3 bases at V and 5 bases at J, with 8 bases in the middle. The CDR3 is 13 residues long. Variable domain in full (rest from reference TRBV7-9 and TRBJ2-1): DTGVSQNPRHKITKRGQNVTFRCDPISEHNRLYWYRQTLGQGPEFLTYFQNEAQLEKSRLLSDRFSAERPKGSFSTLEIQRTEQGDSAMYLCASSLRVNNEQFFGPGTRLTVL.

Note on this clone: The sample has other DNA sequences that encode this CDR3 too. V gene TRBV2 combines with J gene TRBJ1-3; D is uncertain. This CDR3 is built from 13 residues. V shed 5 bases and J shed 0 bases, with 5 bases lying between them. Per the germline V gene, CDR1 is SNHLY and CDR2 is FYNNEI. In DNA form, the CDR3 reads TGTGCCAGCAGTCGGGGCTCTGGAAACACCATATATTTT. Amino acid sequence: CASSRGSGNTIYF.

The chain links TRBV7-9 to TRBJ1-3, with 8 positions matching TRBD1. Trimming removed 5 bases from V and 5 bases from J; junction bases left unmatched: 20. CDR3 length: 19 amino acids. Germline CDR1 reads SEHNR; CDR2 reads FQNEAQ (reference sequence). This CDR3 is CASSLFRRDRGRVRNTIYF. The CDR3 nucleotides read TGTGCCAGCAGCCTTTTTAGGCGTGACAGGGGCCGAGTGAGAAACACCATATATTTT.

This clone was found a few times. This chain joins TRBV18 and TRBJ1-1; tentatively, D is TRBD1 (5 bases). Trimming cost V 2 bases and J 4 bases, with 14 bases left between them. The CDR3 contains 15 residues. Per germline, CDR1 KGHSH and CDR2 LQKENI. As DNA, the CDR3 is TGTGCCAGCTCACCAGGCGGGGCGAGGGGCACTGAAGCTTTCTTT. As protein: CASSPGGARGTEAFF.

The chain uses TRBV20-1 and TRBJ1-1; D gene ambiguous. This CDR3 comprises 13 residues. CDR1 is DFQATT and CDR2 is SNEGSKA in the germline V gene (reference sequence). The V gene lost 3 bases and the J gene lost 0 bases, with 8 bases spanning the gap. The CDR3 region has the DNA TGCAGTGCTAGTCGAGCAATGAACACTGAAGCTTTCTTT. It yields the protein CSASRAMNTEAFF.

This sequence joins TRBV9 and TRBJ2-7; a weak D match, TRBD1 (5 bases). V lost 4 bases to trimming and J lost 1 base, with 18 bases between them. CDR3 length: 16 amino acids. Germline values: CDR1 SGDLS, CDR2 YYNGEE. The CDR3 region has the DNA TGTGCCAGCAGCCCAAACCAGGGTAGCCAATCCTACGAGCAGTACTTC. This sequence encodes CASSPNQGSQSYEQYF. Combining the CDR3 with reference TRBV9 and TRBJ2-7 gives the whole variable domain DSGVTQTPKHLITATGQRVTLRCSPRSGDLSVYWYQQSLDQGLQFLIQYYNGEERAKGNILERFSAQQFPDLHSELNLSSLELGDSALYFCASSPNQGSQSYEQYFGPGTRLTVT.

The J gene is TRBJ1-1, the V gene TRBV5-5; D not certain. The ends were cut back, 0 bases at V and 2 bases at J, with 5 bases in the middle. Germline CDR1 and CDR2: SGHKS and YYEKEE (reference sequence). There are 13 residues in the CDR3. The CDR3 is CASSLDVNTEAFF. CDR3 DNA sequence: TGTGCCAGCAGCTTGGACGTAAACACTGAAGCTTTCTTT.

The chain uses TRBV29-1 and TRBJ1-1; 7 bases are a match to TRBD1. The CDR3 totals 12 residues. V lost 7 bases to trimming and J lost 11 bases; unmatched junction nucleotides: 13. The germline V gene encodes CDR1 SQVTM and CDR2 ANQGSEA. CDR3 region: CSAIKRAGQAFF. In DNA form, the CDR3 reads TGCAGCGCCATCAAACGGGCGGGACAGGCTTTCTTT.

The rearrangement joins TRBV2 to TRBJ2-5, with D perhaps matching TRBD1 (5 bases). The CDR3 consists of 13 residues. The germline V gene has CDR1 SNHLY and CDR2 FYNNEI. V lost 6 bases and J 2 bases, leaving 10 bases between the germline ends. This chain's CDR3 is CASSLDSQETQYF. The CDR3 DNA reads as TGTGCCAGCAGCCTCGACAGTCAAGAGACCCAGTACTTC.

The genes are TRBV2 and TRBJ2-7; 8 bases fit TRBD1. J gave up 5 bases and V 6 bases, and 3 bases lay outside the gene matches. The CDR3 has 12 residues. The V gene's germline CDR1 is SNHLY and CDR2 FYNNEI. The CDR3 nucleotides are TGTGCCAGCAGATGGGACAGGAACGAGCAGTACTTC. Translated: CASRWDRNEQYF.

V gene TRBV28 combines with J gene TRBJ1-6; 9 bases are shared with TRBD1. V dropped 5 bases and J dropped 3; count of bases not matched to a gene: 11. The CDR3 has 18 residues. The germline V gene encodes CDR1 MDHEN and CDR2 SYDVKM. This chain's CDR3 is CASSPWGTGRVYNSPLHF. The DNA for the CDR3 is TGTGCCAGCAGTCCCTGGGGGACAGGGCGCGTCTATAATTCACCCCTCCACTTT. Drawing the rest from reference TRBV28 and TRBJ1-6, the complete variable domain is DVKVTQSSRYLVKRTGEKVFLECVQDMDHENMFWYRQDPGLGLRLIYFSYDVKMKEKGDIPEGYSVSREKKERFSLILESASTNQTSMYLCASSPWGTGRVYNSPLHFGNGTRLTVT.

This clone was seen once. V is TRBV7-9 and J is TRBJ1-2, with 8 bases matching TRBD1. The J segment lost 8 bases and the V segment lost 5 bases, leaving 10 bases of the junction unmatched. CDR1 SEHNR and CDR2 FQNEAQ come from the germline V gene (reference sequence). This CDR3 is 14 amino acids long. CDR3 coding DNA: TGTGCCAGCAGCCCATTGGACAGGGTGGTGGGCTACACCTTC. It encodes CASSPLDRVVGYTF.

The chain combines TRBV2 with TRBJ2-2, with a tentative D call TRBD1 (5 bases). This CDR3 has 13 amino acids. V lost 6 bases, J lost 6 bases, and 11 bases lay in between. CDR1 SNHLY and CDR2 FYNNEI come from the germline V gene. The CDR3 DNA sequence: TGTGCCAGCAGGGGCACAGGAGCCGGGGAGCTGTTTTTT. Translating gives CASRGTGAGELFF.

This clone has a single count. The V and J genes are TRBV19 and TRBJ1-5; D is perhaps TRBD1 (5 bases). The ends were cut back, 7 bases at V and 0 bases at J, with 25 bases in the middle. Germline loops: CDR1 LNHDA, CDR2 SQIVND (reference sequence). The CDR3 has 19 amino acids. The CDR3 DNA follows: TGTGCCAGTACCATTCTCGGTTGGGGGAACAGCCCTAGCAATCAGCCCCAGCATTTT. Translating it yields CASTILGWGNSPSNQPQHF.

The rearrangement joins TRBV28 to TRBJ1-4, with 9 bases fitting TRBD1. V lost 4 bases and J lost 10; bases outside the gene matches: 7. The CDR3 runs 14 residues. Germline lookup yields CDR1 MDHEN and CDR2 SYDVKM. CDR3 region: CASSSGQGIGKLFF. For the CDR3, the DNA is TGTGCCAGCAGTTCGGGACAGGGTATCGGAAAACTGTTTTTT.

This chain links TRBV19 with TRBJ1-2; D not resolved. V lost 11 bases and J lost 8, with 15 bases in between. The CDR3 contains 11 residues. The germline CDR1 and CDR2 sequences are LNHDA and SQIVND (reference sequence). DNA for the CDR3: TGTGCCCTTCGAGGTGTCGAGGGCTACACCTTC. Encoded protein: CALRGVEGYTF.

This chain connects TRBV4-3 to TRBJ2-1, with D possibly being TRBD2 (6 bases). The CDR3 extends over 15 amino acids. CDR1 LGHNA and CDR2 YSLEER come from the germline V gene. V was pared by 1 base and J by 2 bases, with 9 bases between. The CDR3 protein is CASSQAGEAYNEQFF. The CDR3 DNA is TGCGCCAGCAGCCAAGCGGGGGAGGCCTACAATGAGCAGTTCTTC.

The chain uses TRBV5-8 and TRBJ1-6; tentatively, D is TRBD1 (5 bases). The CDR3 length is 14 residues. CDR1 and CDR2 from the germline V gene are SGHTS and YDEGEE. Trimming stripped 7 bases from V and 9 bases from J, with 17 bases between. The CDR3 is CASSSGTGVSPLHF. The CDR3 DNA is TGTGCCAGCTCCTCCGGGACTGGGGTTTCACCCCTCCACTTT.

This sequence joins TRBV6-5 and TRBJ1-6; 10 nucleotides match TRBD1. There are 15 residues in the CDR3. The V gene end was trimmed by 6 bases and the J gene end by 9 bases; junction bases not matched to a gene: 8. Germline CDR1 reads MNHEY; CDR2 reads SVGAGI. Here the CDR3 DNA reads TGTGCCAGCAGGCGCGTTGACAGGGGGCCTTCACCCCTCCACTTT. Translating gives CASRRVDRGPSPLHF.

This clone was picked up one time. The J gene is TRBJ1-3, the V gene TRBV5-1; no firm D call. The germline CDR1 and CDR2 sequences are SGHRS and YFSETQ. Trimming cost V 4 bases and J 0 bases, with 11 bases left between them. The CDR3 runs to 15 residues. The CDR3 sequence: CASSLQGNSGNTIYF. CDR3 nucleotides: TGCGCCAGCAGCCTACAAGGAAACTCTGGAAACACCATATATTTT.

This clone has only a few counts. The CDR3 region is CASSTALGYGYTF. For the CDR3, the DNA is TGTGCCAGCAGTACGGCGTTGGGCTATGGCTACACCTTC. The chain is built from TRBV6-5 and TRBJ1-2, with D hard to call. Trimming cost V 5 bases and J 4 bases, with 11 bases left between them. Germline CDR1 reads MNHEY; CDR2 reads SVGAGI. The CDR3 has 13 amino acids.

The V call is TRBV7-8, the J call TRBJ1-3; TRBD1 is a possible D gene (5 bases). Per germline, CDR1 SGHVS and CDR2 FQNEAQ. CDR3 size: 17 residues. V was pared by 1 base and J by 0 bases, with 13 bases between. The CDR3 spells CASSLGYRQISGNTIYF. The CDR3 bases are TGTGCCAGCAGCTTAGGGTACAGGCAGATCTCTGGAAACACCATATATTTT.

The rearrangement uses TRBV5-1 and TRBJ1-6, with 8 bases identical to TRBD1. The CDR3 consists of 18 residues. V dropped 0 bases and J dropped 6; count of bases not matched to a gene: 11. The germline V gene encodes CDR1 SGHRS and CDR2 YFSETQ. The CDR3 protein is CASSLALLAGGTNSPLHF. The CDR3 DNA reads TGCGCCAGCAGCTTGGCATTATTGGCAGGGGGCACTAATTCACCCCTCCACTTT.

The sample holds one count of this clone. The CDR3 nucleotides read TGCGCCAGCAGGGAAGGGACAATATCCTACAATGAGCAGTTCTTC. It codes for CASREGTISYNEQFF. The chain links TRBV5-1 to TRBJ2-1; TRBD1 is a possible D gene (6 bases). The CDR3 length is 15 residues. V was pared by 5 bases and J by 1 base, with 13 bases between. Germline lookup yields CDR1 SGHRS and CDR2 YFSETQ. Looking up the rest from reference TRBV5-1 and TRBJ2-1 gives the full variable domain: KAGVTQTPRYLIKTRGQQVTLSCSPISGHRSVSWYQQTPGQGLQFLFEYFSETQRNKGNFPGRFSGRQFSNSRSEMNVSTLELGDSALYLCASREGTISYNEQFFGPGTRLTVL.

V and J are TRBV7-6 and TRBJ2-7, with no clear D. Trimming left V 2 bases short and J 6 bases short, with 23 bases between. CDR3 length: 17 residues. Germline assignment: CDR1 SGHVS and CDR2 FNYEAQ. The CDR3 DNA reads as TGTGCCAGCAGCTTATCAACCCCCGACCTCCAAGGTGGCGAGCAGTACTTC. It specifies CASSLSTPDLQGGEQYF.

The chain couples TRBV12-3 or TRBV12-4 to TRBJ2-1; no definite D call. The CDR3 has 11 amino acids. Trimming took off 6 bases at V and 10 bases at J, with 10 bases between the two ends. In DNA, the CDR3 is TGTGCCAGCAGCTCGACTTGGGAGCAGTTCTTC. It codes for CASSSTWEQFF.